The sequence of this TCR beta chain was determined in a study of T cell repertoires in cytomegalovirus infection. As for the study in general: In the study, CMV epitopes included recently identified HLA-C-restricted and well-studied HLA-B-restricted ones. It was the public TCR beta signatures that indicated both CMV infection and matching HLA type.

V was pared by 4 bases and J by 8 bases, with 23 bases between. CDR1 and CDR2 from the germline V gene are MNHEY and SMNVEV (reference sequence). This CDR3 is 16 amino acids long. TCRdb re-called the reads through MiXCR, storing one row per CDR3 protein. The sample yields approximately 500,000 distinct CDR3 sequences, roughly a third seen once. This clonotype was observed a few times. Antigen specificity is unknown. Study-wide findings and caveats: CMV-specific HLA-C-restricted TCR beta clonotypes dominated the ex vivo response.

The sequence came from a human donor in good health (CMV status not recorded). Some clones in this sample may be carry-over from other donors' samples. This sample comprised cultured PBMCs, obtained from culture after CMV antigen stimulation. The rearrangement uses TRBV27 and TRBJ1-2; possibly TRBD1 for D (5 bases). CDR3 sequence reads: CASSSRDATLSRGYTF. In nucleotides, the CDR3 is TGTGCCAGCAGTTCTCGGGACGCGACCTTGTCTCGGGGCTACACCTTC.